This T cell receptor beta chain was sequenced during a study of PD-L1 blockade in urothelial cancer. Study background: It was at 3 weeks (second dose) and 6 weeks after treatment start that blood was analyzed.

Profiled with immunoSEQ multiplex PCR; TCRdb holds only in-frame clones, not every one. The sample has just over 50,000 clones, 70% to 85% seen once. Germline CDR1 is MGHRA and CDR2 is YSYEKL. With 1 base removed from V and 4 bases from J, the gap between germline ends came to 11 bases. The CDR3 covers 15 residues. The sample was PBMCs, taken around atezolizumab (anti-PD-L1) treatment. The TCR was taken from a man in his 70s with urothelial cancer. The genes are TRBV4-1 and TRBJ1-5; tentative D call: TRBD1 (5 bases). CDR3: CASSQAAGHNQPQHF. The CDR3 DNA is TGCGCCAGCAGCCAAGCGGCAGGACATAATCAGCCCCAGCATTTT.